The entry that follows covers one T cell receptor (beta chain) sequence. Its cognate antigen is unknown. This specimen comes from a study of blood T cells in healthy people across ages. General study findings and limits: Underestimates were what the diversity estimates from one million T cells were considered to be.

The use of a sample-barcoded 5' primer and a J-beta primer mix characterized a second PCR of about 6 to 12 cycles. Every cDNA molecule carried a tag from a template-switch adaptor bearing 12 random nucleotides. All samples gave at least 3 million CDR3-containing paired-end reads. MiXCR, applied by TCRdb to the 5' RACE reads, yields one record per CDR3 protein. The table has 1.5 million to 1.9 million distinct CDR3 sequences, roughly 43% seen once. Collection of 8.5 to 10 milliliters of peripheral blood was performed for each donor. CDR3 length: 16 residues. Germline V gene lookup returns CDR1 SGHAT and CDR2 FQNNGV. V lost 2 bases to trimming and J lost 1 base; unmatched junction nucleotides: 7.

The chain recombines TRBV11-2 with TRBJ2-5, with 7 bases fitting TRBD1. The sequenced material came from blood. The source of this sequence is a young woman in good health. For the CDR3, the DNA is TGTGCCAGCAGCTTACTCACAGGGGTCTTCCAAGAGACCCAGTACTTC. This sequence encodes CASSLLTGVFQETQYF.